This record looks at one T cell receptor (beta chain) sequence and its context. Method: immunoSEQ multiplex PCR; TCRdb's copy keeps in-frame clones and lacks some. The sample carries 150,000 to 200,000 clones, over 75% recorded once. These data originate in a study of blood T cell repertoires in COVID-19. Material for sequencing was peripheral blood. The origin of this receptor is a man in his forties with active or convalescent COVID-19.

As DNA, the CDR3 is TGTGCCAGTAGTTTCCGACAGGGGGAATATTCACCCCTCCACTTT. Protein: CASSFRQGEYSPLHF. The gene calls are TRBV19 and TRBJ1-6; TRBD1 agrees at 9 bases. Germline lookup yields CDR1 LNHDA and CDR2 SQIVND (reference sequence). The V and J ends lost 5 bases and 8 bases, in that order; junction bases with no gene match: 7. This CDR3 is 15 amino acids long.